The 29 T cell receptor beta chains given below trace back to one sample, sequenced in a study of blood T cells in healthy people across ages (dated by TCRdb to the mid-2010s). Library prep was done by 5' RACE. Instrument on record: Illumina HiSeq 2500. A second PCR of 7 to 11 cycles was run with a J-beta primer mix and a sample-barcoded 5' primer. Through fastp at Q25 and MiXCR, TCRdb rebuilt clones from the public reads, retaining in-frame beta chains. Under each unique CDR3 protein, matching rows form one entry showing the most common genes and DNA. The sample profile shows roughly 500,000 distinct CDR3 sequences; roughly a quarter of them were found once. The ten largest clones capture less than 20% of the sample. Sequencing was carried out using blood. All receptors derive from a woman aged 70-85 years in good health.

The chain recombines TRBV4-2 with TRBJ1-4; D not resolved. This CDR3 comprises 16 residues. The V gene's germline CDR1 is LGHNA and CDR2 YNFKEQ. V shed 2 bases and J shed 0 bases, with 10 bases lying between them. The CDR3 spells CASSQRTATTNEKLFF. The CDR3 bases are TGTGCCAGCAGCCAAAGGACGGCGACAACTAATGAAAAACTGTTTTTT.

CDR3 nucleotides: TGTGCTAGTGGTTTGTCTACCGACCTAGGGACCGTACGGGACGAGCAGTACTTC. Its translation: CASGLSTDLGTVRDEQYF. J is TRBJ2-7 and V is TRBV12-5; D may be TRBD1 or TRBD2 (5 bases each). The CDR3 has 18 amino acids. V was cut by 2 bases and J by 5 bases, with 25 bases left in between. Germline CDR1 is LGHNT and CDR2 is FRNRAP. Filled out from reference TRBV12-5 and TRBJ2-7, the complete variable domain reads DARVTQTPRHKVTEMGQEVTMRCQPILGHNTVFWYRQTMMQGLELLAYFRNRAPLDDSGMPKDRFSAEMPDATLATLKIQPSEPRDSAVYFCASGLSTDLGTVRDEQYFGPGTRLTVT.

This clonotype was detected once. The V call is TRBV28, the J call TRBJ2-1; 10 positions agree with TRBD2. The CDR3 is made up of 15 amino acids. Losses at the gene ends were 6 bases for V and 8 bases for J; bases not matched to a gene: 10. Germline CDR1 MDHEN, CDR2 SYDVKM. The chain's CDR3 is CASSETGLARDEQFF. In DNA, the CDR3 is TGTGCCAGCAGCGAGACGGGACTAGCGAGGGATGAGCAGTTCTTC.

The genes are TRBV29-1 and TRBJ1-1; 11 bases are a match to TRBD1. The CDR3 runs 13 residues. V shed 3 bases and J 4 bases; nucleotides not matched to a gene: 1. Per germline, CDR1 SQVTM and CDR2 ANQGSEA. The CDR3 DNA is TGCAGCGTTGACGGACAGGGGGCCACTGAAGCTTTCTTT. This encodes CSVDGQGATEAFF.

Ten or more counts support this clonotype. The genes are TRBV11-1 and TRBJ1-2; D is unresolved. This CDR3 is 13 amino acids long. The germline CDR1 and CDR2 sequences are SGHAT and FQDESV (reference sequence). V was shortened by 3 bases and J by 8 bases, with 13 bases between the two germline ends. This CDR3 reads CASSFPGNRGYTF. The CDR3 region has the DNA TGTGCCAGCAGCTTCCCAGGCAACAGAGGCTACACCTTC.

Regarding this clonotype: The junction shows a germline mismatch at one end, possibly a read error. The chain carries TRBV9 and TRBJ2-1; 12 nucleotides line up with TRBD2. Germline loops: CDR1 SGDLS, CDR2 YYNGEE. This CDR3 comprises 15 residues. CDR3 DNA sequence: TGTGTCAGCAGCCTGACGACTAGCGGGGGCCATGAGCAGTTCTTC. Its protein product is CVSSLTTSGGHEQFF.

V and J are TRBV5-1 and TRBJ1-2, with a possible D match to TRBD1 (5 bases). The CDR3 has 15 amino acids. The V and J ends lost 1 base and 2 bases respectively, with 12 bases between them. The germline gives CDR1 SGHRS, CDR2 YFSETQ. The CDR3 nucleotides are TGCGCCAGCAGCTTGTTCCGGGGGTCCAACTATGGCTACACCTTC. It translates to CASSLFRGSNYGYTF.

In this sample, this clonotype turned up a few times. The CDR3 DNA sequence: TGTGCCAGCAGCGTAAGTAGCGGACTATCAGATACGCAGTATTTT. It is translated as CASSVSSGLSDTQYF. J is TRBJ2-3 and V is TRBV9; D may be TRBD2 (6 bases). CDR1 is SGDLS and CDR2 is YYNGEE in the germline V gene. Trimming took 1 base from V and 4 from J, leaving 13 bases between them. The CDR3 runs to 15 residues.

The genes are TRBV20-1 and TRBJ1-1; D is perhaps TRBD1 (5 bases). The CDR3 sequence is 12 residues long. V was shortened by 3 bases and J by 6 bases, with 11 bases between the two germline ends. CDR1 and CDR2 (germline): DFQATT, SNEGSKA (reference sequence). CDR3 DNA: TGCAGTGCTAGCCGAGGGGCTTCTGAAGCTTTCTTT. The encoded protein is CSASRGASEAFF.

This clonotype has a handful of counts. V gene TRBV7-6 combines with J gene TRBJ2-5; D unresolved. The CDR3 is 15 amino acids. CDR1 and CDR2 (germline): SGHVS, FNYEAQ. Trimming stripped 5 bases from V and 3 bases from J, with 16 bases between. The CDR3 loop reads CASSPAPGREETQYF. The CDR3 DNA follows: TGTGCCAGCAGCCCAGCACCGGGCAGAGAAGAGACCCAGTACTTC.

This clonotype was picked up many times. This chain joins TRBV7-2 and TRBJ2-7; D is unclear. CDR1 is SGHTA and CDR2 is FQGNSA in the germline V gene. This CDR3 spans 13 amino acids. V was clipped by 4 bases and J by 5 bases, with 12 bases between them. CDR3 nucleotides: TGTGCCAGCAGCTCAGGACCAGCAAACGAGCAGTACTTC. This gives the protein CASSSGPANEQYF.

This clonotype was seen a few times. The chain recombines TRBV12-3 or TRBV12-4 with TRBJ1-2; D remains unclear. This CDR3 contains 13 residues. Trimming stripped 6 bases from V and 4 bases from J, with 12 bases between. CDR3 nucleotide sequence: TGTGCCAGCAGGCGGGCCTCCTCCTATGGCTACACCTTC. Translated, it gives CASRRASSYGYTF.

The V call is TRBV29-1, the J call TRBJ2-5; perhaps TRBD2 as D (5 bases). The J call is uncertain, as TRBJ2-1 better fits the DNA end. CDR1 and CDR2 from the germline V gene are SQVTM and ANQGSEA. CDR3 length equals 12 residues. CDR3 region: CSALPGSNEQFF. CDR3 sequence (DNA): TGCAGCGCCCTCCCGGGGAGCAATGAGCAGTTCTTC.

The genes are TRBV21-1 and TRBJ2-2; the D call of TRBD1 is as the table states it, not checked on the DNA. TRBV21-1 is flagged as a pseudogene. CDR3 size: 15 residues. The CDR3 sequence: CASSKGGENTGELFF. The CDR3 DNA follows: TGTGCCAGCAGCAAAGGGGGGGAGAACACCGGGGAGCTGTTTTTT.

This chain uses TRBV29-1 with TRBJ1-2, with 7 bases matching TRBD1. This CDR3 spans 11 amino acids. Germline-derived CDR1 and CDR2 are SQVTM and ANQGSEA. Germline trimming cut 7 bases from V and 3 bases from J; bases unmatched to any gene: 2. DNA of the CDR3: TGCAGCGGCGGGACAGACTATGGCTACACCTTC. Translating it yields CSGGTDYGYTF.

This clonotype was picked up a small number of times. The DNA is left out, because the CDR3 cannot be placed on it with certainty; the CDR3 is given as TCRdb lists it. The V and J genes are TRBV6-2 or TRBV6-3 and TRBJ1-1; TRBD1 is the table's D call, not checked against the DNA. The CDR3 totals 15 residues, both ends included. Germline V gene lookup returns CDR1 MNHEY and CDR2 SVGEGT. Here the CDR3 reads CASSYFGSGGREAFF.

V gene TRBV20-1 combines with J gene TRBJ1-2; a possible D gene is TRBD1 (5 bases). V lost 8 bases to trimming and J lost 8 bases, with 15 bases between them. Germline loops: CDR1 DFQATT, CDR2 SNEGSKA (reference sequence). CDR3 length: 11 residues. The CDR3 is CSSGDGLGYTF. For the CDR3, the DNA is TGCAGTTCGGGGGACGGATTAGGCTACACCTTC.

The table lists this clonotype with a few counts. The chain employs TRBV5-1 and TRBJ1-5, with D possibly being TRBD1 (6 bases). Trimming removed 0 bases at V and 7 bases at J, with 11 bases between. The CDR3 loop spans 14 amino acids. The germline V gene encodes CDR1 SGHRS and CDR2 YFSETQ. CDR3 protein: CASSLDRDGQPQHF. For the CDR3, the DNA is TGCGCCAGCAGCTTGGACAGGGACGGGCAGCCCCAGCATTTT. The full variable domain, completed using reference TRBV5-1 and TRBJ1-5, is KAGVTQTPRYLIKTRGQQVTLSCSPISGHRSVSWYQQTPGQGLQFLFEYFSETQRNKGNFPGRFSGRQFSNSRSEMNVSTLELGDSALYLCASSLDRDGQPQHFGDGTRLSIL.

This clonotype was seen a handful of times. The chain is built from TRBV2 and TRBJ2-7; D is uncertain. CDR1 is SNHLY and CDR2 is FYNNEI in the germline V gene. The V and J ends lost 4 bases and 5 bases respectively, with 12 bases between them. This CDR3 spans 13 amino acids. This CDR3 reads CASSVEVFHEQYF. CDR3 bases: TGTGCCAGCAGTGTAGAGGTATTCCACGAGCAGTACTTC.

There are many counts of this clonotype. The V gene is TRBV29-1, the J gene TRBJ1-1; TRBD1 is a possible D gene (5 bases). Per the germline V gene, CDR1 is SQVTM and CDR2 is ANQGSEA. The CDR3 loop spans 14 amino acids. Between the trimmed V and J ends, which lost 7 bases and 4 bases, there was a span of 19 bases. In DNA, the CDR3 is TGCAGCGCAAGGGATACTGGGGGGGGCACTGAAGCTTTCTTT. This codes for CSARDTGGGTEAFF.

The chain couples TRBV6-6 to TRBJ1-2; the D is unclear. Trimming removed 6 bases from V and 4 bases from J, with 12 bases in between. The CDR3 spans 13 residues. CDR1 and CDR2 (germline): MNHNY, SVGAGI (reference sequence). The CDR3, as DNA: TGTGCCAGCAGCATAGGACTGAGCTATGGCTACACCTTC. Residues: CASSIGLSYGYTF.

V and J are TRBV5-1 and TRBJ1-3; D unclear. V dropped 0 bases and J dropped 1 base, with 8 bases sitting between them. Germline loops: CDR1 SGHRS, CDR2 YFSETQ. CDR3 length equals 15 residues. The CDR3 nucleotides read TGCGCCAGCAGCTTGGGGAGTCATTCTGGAAACACCATATATTTT. As protein: CASSLGSHSGNTIYF.

The chain carries TRBV5-6 and TRBJ1-2; possible D gene TRBD1, 5 bases. CDR1 and CDR2 from the germline V gene are SGHDT and YYEEEE. There are 15 residues in the CDR3. Trimming shortened V by 1 base and J by 8 bases, and 18 bases separated the two germline ends. The CDR3 protein is CASSLLVRGVEGYTF. The CDR3 region has the DNA TGTGCCAGCAGCTTGCTGGTACGAGGGGTGGAGGGCTACACCTTC.

This clonotype appeared many times. V usage is TRBV7-2 and J usage is TRBJ1-3; D gene uncertain. Germline lookup yields CDR1 SGHTA and CDR2 FQGNSA. The CDR3 totals 14 residues. V lost 1 base to trimming and J lost 0 bases, with 4 bases between them. CDR3 bases: TGTGCCAGCAGCTTAGGCTTCTCTGGAAACACCATATATTTT. Translation: CASSLGFSGNTIYF.

This chain uses TRBV6-2 or TRBV6-3 with TRBJ2-3; 7 positions match TRBD2. The germline V gene encodes CDR1 MNHEY and CDR2 SVGEGT. Trimming at V came to 2 bases and at J to 1 base, leaving 0 bases not matched to a gene. The CDR3 consists of 14 residues. The CDR3 DNA reads as TGTGCCAGCAGTTACGGGGGGGGCACAGATACGCAGTATTTT. Translating it yields CASSYGGGTDTQYF.

This clonotype was observed a handful of times. The J gene is TRBJ1-2, the V gene TRBV25-1, with D perhaps matching TRBD1 (5 bases). Deletions cut 3 bases from V and 8 bases from J, with 16 bases between. The CDR3 has 14 amino acids. The germline V gene has CDR1 MGHDK and CDR2 SYGVNS. The CDR3 nucleotides read TGTGCCAGCAGTGATCCAGGGATTAATTACGGCTACACCTTC. Protein: CASSDPGINYGYTF.

The chain joins TRBV21-1 to TRBJ1-2; TRBD1 was called by the table and not checked on the DNA. TRBV21-1 is listed as a pseudogene. This CDR3 contains 15 residues. This CDR3 is CASTLQQGPGYGYTF. CDR3 coding DNA: TGTGCCAGCACCCTACAACAGGGGCCGGGCTATGGCTACACCTTC.

CDR3 protein: CASSPDPGIGNTIYF. In DNA form, the CDR3 reads TGTGCCAGCAGCCCTGACCCTGGGATCGGAAACACCATATATTTT. The V call is TRBV7-6, the J call TRBJ1-3; D not certain. This CDR3 is built from 15 residues. Looked up from germline, CDR1 is SGHVS and CDR2 is FNYEAQ. Trimming left V 5 bases short and J 4 bases short, with 15 bases between.

The V and J genes are TRBV7-8 and TRBJ2-1; 8 nucleotides match TRBD2. J lost 3 bases, V lost 5 bases, and 9 bases had no gene match. Germline CDR1 and CDR2: SGHVS and FQNEAQ. The CDR3 has 16 amino acids. CDR3 in DNA: TGTGCCAGCAGCCCAAACCTAGCGGGCAGCTACAATGAGCAGTTCTTC. This encodes CASSPNLAGSYNEQFF. The full variable domain, rest sourced from reference TRBV7-8 and TRBJ2-1, is GAGVSQSPRYKVAKRGQDVALRCDPISGHVSLFWYQQALGQGPEFLTYFQNEAQLDKSGLPSDRFFAERPEGSVSTLKIQRTQQEDSAVYLCASSPNLAGSYNEQFFGPGTRLTVL.